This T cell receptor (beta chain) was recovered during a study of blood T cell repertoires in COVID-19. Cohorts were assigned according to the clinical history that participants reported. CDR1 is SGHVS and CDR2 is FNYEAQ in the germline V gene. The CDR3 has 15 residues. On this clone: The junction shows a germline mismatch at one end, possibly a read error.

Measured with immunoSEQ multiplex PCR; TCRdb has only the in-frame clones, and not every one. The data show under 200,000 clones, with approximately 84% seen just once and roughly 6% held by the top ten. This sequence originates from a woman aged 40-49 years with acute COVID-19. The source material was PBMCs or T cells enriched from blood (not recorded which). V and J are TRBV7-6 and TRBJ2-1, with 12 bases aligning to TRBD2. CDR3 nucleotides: TGTGCCAGCAGCCTAGCGGGAGGGCCTGCGGATTGGCAGTTCTTC. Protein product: CASSLAGGPADWQFF.